This T cell receptor (beta chain) is from a study of resident and recirculating memory T cells in vitiligo. Patients had to be free of confetti depigmentation, indicating active vitiligo. Some clones are missing from TCRdb's copy, which holds only in-frame ones; the method was immunoSEQ multiplex PCR. The sample comprises around 70,000 clones, approximately 93% of which are singletons, and less than 5% rests with the top ten. The source material was blood. The source of this sequence is a male donor with vitiligo.

The CDR3 DNA reads as TGTGCCAGCAGTCCCCCCCGGGATATGTTGGACGGCTACACCTTC. Translation: CASSPPRDMLDGYTF. The genes are TRBV28 and TRBJ1-2; D not resolved. The V and J ends lost 5 bases and 8 bases respectively, with 21 bases between them. CDR1 and CDR2 from the germline V gene are MDHEN and SYDVKM. There are 15 residues in the CDR3.